This TCR beta chain was sequenced for a study of Ad26.COV2.S vaccination and SARS-CoV-2 variants. Notes on the study in general: Vaccine recipients surpassed placebo recipients in spike-specific TCR breadth.

Some clones are missing from TCRdb's copy, which holds only in-frame ones; the method was immunoSEQ multiplex PCR. The table lists about 320,000 clones, around four fifths of them singletons. The treatment is: 15 to 20 received Ad26.COV2.S at low or high dose, single or two shots; 5 received placebo; per-sample allocation not given. Collection of samples fell on day 63 after the first vaccine or placebo injection. V shed 2 bases and J shed 4 bases, with 11 bases lying between them. The CDR3 consists of 14 residues. Germline CDR1 and CDR2: ENHRY and SYGVKD. Of note for this clone: Antigen specificity is unknown.

The clonotype originates from a person aged 18-60 years who received the Ad26.COV2.S COVID-19 vaccine or a placebo. The sample here was peripheral blood, taken in a trial of Ad26.COV2.S vaccine versus placebo. The chain employs TRBV10-3 and TRBJ1-2; no clear D gene. The CDR3 DNA reads TGTGCCATCAGTGAGGGCATCAGCTCCTATGGCTACACCTTC. It specifies CAISEGISSYGYTF.